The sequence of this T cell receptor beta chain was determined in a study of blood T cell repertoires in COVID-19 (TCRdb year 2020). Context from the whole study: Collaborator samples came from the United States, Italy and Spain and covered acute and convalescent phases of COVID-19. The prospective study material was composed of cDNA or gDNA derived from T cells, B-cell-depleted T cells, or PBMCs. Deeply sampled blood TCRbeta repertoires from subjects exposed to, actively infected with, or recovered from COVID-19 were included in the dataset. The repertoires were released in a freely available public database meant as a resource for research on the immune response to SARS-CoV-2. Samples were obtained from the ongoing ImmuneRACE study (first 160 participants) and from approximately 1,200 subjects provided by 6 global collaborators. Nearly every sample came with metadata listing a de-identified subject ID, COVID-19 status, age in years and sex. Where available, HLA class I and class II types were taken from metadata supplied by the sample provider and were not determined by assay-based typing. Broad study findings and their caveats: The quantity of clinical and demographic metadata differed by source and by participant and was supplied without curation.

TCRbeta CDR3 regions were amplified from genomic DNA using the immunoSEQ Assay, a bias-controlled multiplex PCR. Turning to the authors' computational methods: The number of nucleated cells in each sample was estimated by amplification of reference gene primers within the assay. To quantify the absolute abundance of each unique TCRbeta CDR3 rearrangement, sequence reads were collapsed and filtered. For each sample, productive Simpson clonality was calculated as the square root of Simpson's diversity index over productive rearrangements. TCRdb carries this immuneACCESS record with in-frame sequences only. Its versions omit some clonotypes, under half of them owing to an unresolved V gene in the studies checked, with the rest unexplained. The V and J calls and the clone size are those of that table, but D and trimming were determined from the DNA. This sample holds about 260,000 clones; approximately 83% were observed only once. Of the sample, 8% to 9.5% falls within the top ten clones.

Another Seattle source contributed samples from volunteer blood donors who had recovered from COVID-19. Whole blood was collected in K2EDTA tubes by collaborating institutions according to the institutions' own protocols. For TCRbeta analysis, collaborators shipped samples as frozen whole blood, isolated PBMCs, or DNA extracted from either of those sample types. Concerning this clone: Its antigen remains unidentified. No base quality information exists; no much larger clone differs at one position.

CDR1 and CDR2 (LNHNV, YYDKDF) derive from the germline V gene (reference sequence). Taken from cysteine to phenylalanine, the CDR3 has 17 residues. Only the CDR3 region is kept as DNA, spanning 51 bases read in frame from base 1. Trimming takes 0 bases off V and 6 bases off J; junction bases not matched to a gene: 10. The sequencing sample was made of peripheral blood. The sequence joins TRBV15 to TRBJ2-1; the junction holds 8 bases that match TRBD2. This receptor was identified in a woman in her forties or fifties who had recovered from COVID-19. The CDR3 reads CATSRDILILAVNEQFF. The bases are TGTGCCACCAGCAGAGATATTTTGATACTAGCGGTCAATGAGCAGTTCTTC.